A single sample is the source of the 20 T cell receptor beta chains below, sequenced in a study of identical twins. Via MiXCR, TCRdb re-called the 5' RACE reads, giving one row per CDR3 protein. The data contain 1.5 million or so distinct CDR3 sequences, around 33% of them singletons. The specimen sequenced was cord blood. The receptor set was obtained from a newborn girl in good health.

Only a few counts were recorded for this clonotype. V and J are TRBV10-3 and TRBJ2-7; D not resolved. The V gene lost 0 bases and the J gene lost 2 bases, with 5 bases spanning the gap. The CDR3 contains 13 residues. Germline assignment: CDR1 ENHRY and CDR2 SYGVKD. CDR3 nucleotide sequence: TGTGCCATCAGTGAGTCGAATACCTACGAGCAGTACTTC. Amino acid sequence: CAISESNTYEQYF.

This chain connects TRBV21-1 to TRBJ1-2; the DNA was not used to check the table's D call, TRBD1. TRBV21-1 constitutes a pseudogene. CDR3 length equals 14 residues. The CDR3 DNA follows: TGTGCCAGCAGCAATGCGACAGGGGTTTATGGCTACACCTTC. This sequence encodes CASSNATGVYGYTF.

This chain joins TRBV2 and TRBJ2-2; 10 bases fit TRBD2. The J segment lost 7 bases and the V segment lost 7 bases, leaving 9 bases of the junction unmatched. There are 15 residues in the CDR3. CDR1 is SNHLY, CDR2 FYNNEI, per germline. Here the CDR3 DNA reads TGTGCCAGCACCCCTAGCGGGAGAGAGAACGGGGAGCTGTTTTTT. This sequence encodes CASTPSGRENGELFF. The full variable domain, with the rest looked up from reference TRBV2 and TRBJ2-2, is EPEVTQTPSHQVTQMGQEVILRCVPISNHLYFYWYRQILGQKVEFLVSFYNNEISEKSEIFDDQFSVERPDGSNFTLKIRSTKLEDSAMYFCASTPSGRENGELFFGEGSRLTVL.

Details on this clonotype: A junction boundary mismatches the germline segment, possibly from a read error. The chain links TRBV20-1 to TRBJ1-1, with 7 bases aligning to TRBD1. CDR1 is DFQATT and CDR2 is SNEGSKA in the germline V gene (reference sequence). CDR3 size: 12 residues. The CDR3 bases are TGCAGTACTAGCGACAGGGCCACTGAAGCTTTCTTT. Translated: CSTSDRATEAFF.

The chain joins TRBV28 to TRBJ2-7, with 9 bases that match TRBD1. Losses at the gene ends were 4 bases for V and 3 bases for J; bases not matched to a gene: 10. Germline CDR1 reads MDHEN; CDR2 reads SYDVKM. The CDR3 length is 16 residues. CDR3 nucleotides: TGTGCCAGCAGTTATCCGACAGGGGGTTTCCTCTACGAGCAGTACTTC. It translates to CASSYPTGGFLYEQYF. The full variable domain, completed using reference TRBV28 and TRBJ2-7, is DVKVTQSSRYLVKRTGEKVFLECVQDMDHENMFWYRQDPGLGLRLIYFSYDVKMKEKGDIPEGYSVSREKKERFSLILESASTNQTSMYLCASSYPTGGFLYEQYFGPGTRLTVT.

The V gene is TRBV18, the J gene TRBJ1-1; the D is unclear. V gave up 5 bases and J gave up 3 bases, with 13 bases separating them. This CDR3 is 14 amino acids long. The germline V gene encodes CDR1 KGHSH and CDR2 LQKENI. For the CDR3, the DNA is TGTGCCAGCTCATCCGACGGACTTTACACTGAAGCTTTCTTT. This encodes CASSSDGLYTEAFF.

This chain links TRBV12-3 or TRBV12-4 with TRBJ1-2; 8 bases map to TRBD1. The CDR3 runs 14 residues. The junction had 9 bases not matched to a gene; V was cut back by 5 bases and J by 7 bases. CDR3 protein: CASSTRGRRFGYTF. CDR3 DNA: TGTGCCAGCAGTACCAGGGGGCGCAGGTTTGGCTACACCTTC.

The V call is TRBV27, the J call TRBJ2-1; D is possibly TRBD2 (6 bases). The CDR3 is 14 amino acids. V dropped 3 bases and J dropped 5 bases, with 11 bases sitting between them. Germline values: CDR1 MNHEY, CDR2 SMNVEV (reference sequence). In DNA form, the CDR3 reads TGTGCCAGCAGTTTGGCACTAGCCCACAATGAGCAGTTCTTC. Translating it yields CASSLALAHNEQFF.

CDR3 nucleotide sequence: TGTGCCATCAGTGGTTTCCGGAACAATCTTTACGAGCAGTACTTC. Translated, it gives CAISGFRNNLYEQYF. The chain links TRBV10-3 to TRBJ2-4; no clear D. Gene TRBJ2-7 matches the end of the DNA better, so the J call may be wrong. The V gene's germline CDR1 is ENHRY and CDR2 SYGVKD. The CDR3 contains 15 residues.

This clonotype was detected only a few times. This chain connects TRBV24-1 to TRBJ1-5, with D possibly being TRBD1 (6 bases). The V gene lost 4 bases and the J gene lost 2 bases, with 14 bases spanning the gap. The CDR3 runs 16 residues. Germline V gene sequence: CDR1 KGHDR, CDR2 SFDVKD. CDR3 sequence: CATSDPTGVGNQPQHF. CDR3 in DNA: TGTGCCACCAGTGACCCGACAGGCGTGGGCAATCAGCCCCAGCATTTT.

The chain uses TRBV20-1 and TRBJ2-2; TRBD2 matches 13 bases. Losses at the gene ends were 7 bases for V and 6 bases for J; bases not matched to a gene: 5. This CDR3 comprises 14 residues. Germline values: CDR1 DFQATT, CDR2 SNEGSKA (reference sequence). The CDR3 loop reads CSVWTSGRPGELFF. CDR3 DNA sequence: TGCAGTGTTTGGACTAGCGGGAGACCCGGGGAGCTGTTTTTT.

V is TRBV28 and J is TRBJ2-1; TRBD1 agrees at 7 bases. V gave up 4 bases and J gave up 2 bases; unmatched junction bases: 5. Per the germline V gene, CDR1 is MDHEN and CDR2 is SYDVKM. The CDR3 is made up of 15 amino acids. CDR3 loop: CASSSTTGPYNEQFF. DNA for the CDR3: TGTGCCAGCAGTTCCACGACAGGGCCCTACAATGAGCAGTTCTTC.

The chain recombines TRBV6-1 with TRBJ1-1; D possibly corresponds to TRBD1 (6 bases). Between the trimmed V and J ends, which lost 7 bases and 3 bases, there was a span of 15 bases. The CDR3 loop spans 14 amino acids. The V gene's germline CDR1 is MNHNS and CDR2 SASEGT. The CDR3 reads CASILTGADTEAFF. As DNA, the CDR3 is TGTGCCAGCATTTTGACAGGAGCGGACACTGAAGCTTTCTTT.

As concerns this clonotype: The junction does not match germline at one end; this may be a read error. The CDR3 DNA is TGTGTCAGCAGTCTATGGGCTAGCGGGAAAAGATACAATGAGCAGTTCTTC. Translating it yields CVSSLWASGKRYNEQFF. The chain combines TRBV28 with TRBJ2-1; 9 nucleotides align to TRBD2. The CDR3 spans 17 residues. Looked up from germline, CDR1 is MDHEN and CDR2 is SYDVKM.

The sample holds many counts of this clonotype. This chain joins TRBV29-1 and TRBJ2-7; maybe TRBD1 (5 bases). Looked up from germline, CDR1 is SQVTM and CDR2 is ANQGSEA. This CDR3 is 12 amino acids long. V was trimmed by 4 bases and J by 0 bases, leaving 7 bases between them. The CDR3 DNA follows: TGCAGCGTTGCGGACAACTCCTACGAGCAGTACTTC. This encodes CSVADNSYEQYF.

The chain uses TRBV27 and TRBJ2-7; D possibly corresponds to TRBD1 (5 bases). V was trimmed by 4 bases and J by 0 bases, leaving 10 bases between them. Germline CDR1 reads MNHEY; CDR2 reads SMNVEV (reference sequence). The length of the CDR3 is 14 residues. Here the CDR3 DNA reads TGTGCCAGCAGTTCCTACAGGATCTCCTACGAGCAGTACTTC. This sequence encodes CASSSYRISYEQYF.

About this clonotype itself: Its ends do not fully match the called genes, so a read error is possible. V is TRBV27 and J is TRBJ1-1; D remains ambiguous. The germline gives CDR1 MNHEY, CDR2 SMNVEV (reference sequence). This CDR3 is 12 amino acids long. The CDR3 here is CAGSLLNTEAFF. In nucleotides, the CDR3 is TGTGCCGGCAGTTTATTGAACACTGAAGCTTTCTTT.

In this sample, this clonotype turned up many times. J is TRBJ2-7 and V is TRBV18, with TRBD2 matching 11 bases. V shed 2 bases, J shed 2 bases, and the junction held 2 bases outside the gene matches. From germline, CDR1 is KGHSH and CDR2 LQKENI. This CDR3 has 15 residues. The CDR3 bases are TGTGCCAGCTCACCAGGGACTAGCGGTGCCTACGAGCAGTACTTC. It is translated as CASSPGTSGAYEQYF.

This clonotype occurred a few times. This chain uses TRBV20-1 with TRBJ1-6; 10 positions match TRBD1. This CDR3 comprises 16 residues. Unmatched junction bases numbered 5, after V lost 0 bases and J lost 6 bases. Germline CDR1 DFQATT, CDR2 SNEGSKA (reference sequence). CDR3 sequence (DNA): TGCAGTGCTAGAGACATGGGACAGGGGTCTAATTCACCCCTCCACTTT. As protein: CSARDMGQGSNSPLHF.

As DNA, the CDR3 is TGCGCCAGCAGCTTGGCTCCGGGAGCCCCCACCGGGGAGCTGTTTTTT. Translation: CASSLAPGAPTGELFF. The rearrangement links TRBV5-1 to TRBJ2-2, with TRBD2 as a possible D gene (6 bases). From germline, CDR1 is SGHRS and CDR2 YFSETQ. CDR3 length: 16 amino acids. The germline V and J ends were trimmed by 0 bases and 4 bases, with 13 bases remaining between them. Complete variable domain (other parts from reference TRBV5-1 and TRBJ2-2): KAGVTQTPRYLIKTRGQQVTLSCSPISGHRSVSWYQQTPGQGLQFLFEYFSETQRNKGNFPGRFSGRQFSNSRSEMNVSTLELGDSALYLCASSLAPGAPTGELFFGEGSRLTVL.